This record concerns one TCR beta chain sequence. Its antigen is not known. This entry is derived from a study of cytomegalovirus exposure and HLA in healthy donors. Study-wide points: V- and J-gene trimming of TCR beta was linked (in a later analysis) to a missense DCLRE1C variant.

PCR was performed using 60 Vbeta and 13 Jbeta primers. TCRdb keeps only in-frame clones here, not all; method: immunoSEQ multiplex PCR. The sample has hundreds of thousands of clones; about 90% are singletons. V lost 3 bases to trimming and J lost 5 bases; unmatched junction nucleotides: 7. The germline V gene has CDR1 LNHNV and CDR2 YYDKDF (reference sequence). This CDR3 has 15 residues. The sequence came from a woman aged 18-29 years in good health and CMV-seronegative. The V call is TRBV15, the J call TRBJ2-1; 7 bases are shared with TRBD1. Sequencing input: PBMCs. CDR3 coding DNA: TGTGCCACCAGCAGGGACGTAGGACAGGACAATGAGCAGTTCTTC. This translates into CATSRDVGQDNEQFF.